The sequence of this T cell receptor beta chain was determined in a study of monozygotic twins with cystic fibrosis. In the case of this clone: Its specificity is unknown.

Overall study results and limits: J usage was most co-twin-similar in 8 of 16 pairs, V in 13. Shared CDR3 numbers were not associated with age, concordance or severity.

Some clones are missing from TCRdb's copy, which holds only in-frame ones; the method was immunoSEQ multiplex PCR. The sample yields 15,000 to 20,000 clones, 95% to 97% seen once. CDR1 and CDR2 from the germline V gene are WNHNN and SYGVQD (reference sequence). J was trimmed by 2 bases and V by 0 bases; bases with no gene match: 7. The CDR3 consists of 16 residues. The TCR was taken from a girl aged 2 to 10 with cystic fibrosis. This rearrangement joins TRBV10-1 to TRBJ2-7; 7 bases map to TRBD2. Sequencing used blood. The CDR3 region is CASSESAGEKPYEQYF. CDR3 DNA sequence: TGCGCCAGCAGTGAGTCTGCGGGGGAAAAACCCTACGAGCAGTACTTC.